The 26 T cell receptor beta chains below were found in one sample sequenced in a study of identical twins. One entry per CDR3 protein, called by TCRdb with MiXCR from the 5' RACE reads. The repertoire consists of fewer than 250,000 distinct CDR3 sequences, with roughly 7% occurring once and the leading ten covering roughly 3.7%. These data were likewise used in another study, on yellow fever vaccine responses in identical twins.

Sequencing used memory (CD45RO+) T cells sorted from blood. Receptors were obtained from a woman aged 18-29 years in good health.

The sample holds a few counts of this clonotype. The chain joins TRBV6-6 to TRBJ2-2; maybe TRBD1 (5 bases). CDR3 size: 13 residues. The germline V gene encodes CDR1 MNHNY and CDR2 SVGAGI (reference sequence). Between the trimmed V and J ends, which lost 6 bases and 5 bases, there was a span of 10 bases. The CDR3 coding sequence is TGTGCCAGCAGACAACGACAGACCGGGGAGCTGTTTTTT. The encoded protein is CASRQRQTGELFF.

This clonotype was counted at least ten times. The CDR3, as DNA: TGTGCCAGCAGCCGGAGCTCTAGCGGCAAAGAGACCCAGTACTTC. This sequence encodes CASSRSSSGKETQYF. V and J are TRBV12-3 or TRBV12-4 and TRBJ2-5; TRBD2 matches at 7 bases. The CDR3 extends over 15 amino acids. V lost 6 bases to trimming and J lost 3 bases; unmatched junction nucleotides: 10.

The V and J genes are TRBV12-3 or TRBV12-4 and TRBJ2-2, with a tentative D call TRBD1 (5 bases). The ends were cut back, 2 bases at V and 3 bases at J, with 10 bases in the middle. The CDR3 has 15 residues. The CDR3: CASSLRGLDTGELFF. The CDR3 DNA reads as TGTGCCAGCAGTTTAAGGGGCTTGGACACCGGGGAGCTGTTTTTT.

This clonotype came up a few times. The chain employs TRBV6-4 and TRBJ2-3; D is uncertain. CDR1 and CDR2 (germline): MRHNA, SNTAGT. The V end lost 4 bases, the J end lost 0 bases, and 11 bases lay between the germline ends. The CDR3 consists of 15 residues. For the CDR3, the DNA is TGTGCCAGCAGTGTGGGCGAAACAAGCACAGATACGCAGTATTTT. Translating it yields CASSVGETSTDTQYF.

The chain has TRBV12-3 or TRBV12-4 and TRBJ2-1, with TRBD2 identical over 9 bases. The CDR3 has 15 amino acids. Trimming at V came to 6 bases and at J to 5 bases, leaving 8 bases not matched to a gene. In DNA, the CDR3 is TGTGCCAGCAGCCGAATGGGACTAGCTGACAATGAGCAGTTCTTC. Residues: CASSRMGLADNEQFF.

The rearrangement uses TRBV2 and TRBJ2-7; D may be TRBD1 (5 bases). Deletions cut 4 bases from V and 3 bases from J, with 7 bases between. This CDR3 spans 12 amino acids. Germline V gene lookup returns CDR1 SNHLY and CDR2 FYNNEI. The CDR3 nucleotides are TGTGCCAGCAGTGCCCAGGGCTACGAGCAGTACTTC. Translating gives CASSAQGYEQYF.

The chain uses TRBV2 and TRBJ2-7; D not resolved. The CDR3 consists of 13 residues. Germline loops: CDR1 SNHLY, CDR2 FYNNEI. V lost 7 bases, J lost 1 base, and 11 bases lay in between. CDR3 region: CASKESFSYEQYF. The CDR3 DNA is TGTGCCAGCAAAGAGTCGTTTTCCTACGAGCAGTACTTC.

Many counts were recorded for this clonotype. CDR3 nucleotides: TGTGCCAGCAGTTACGGGACAGATCCTGGAAACACCATATATTTT. It yields the protein CASSYGTDPGNTIYF. This chain links TRBV6-5 with TRBJ1-3; 7 nucleotides agree with TRBD1. V was clipped by 2 bases and J by 2 bases; unmatched bases: 3. Germline V gives CDR1 MNHEY, CDR2 SVGAGI. The CDR3 loop spans 15 amino acids.

V gene TRBV29-1 combines with J gene TRBJ2-1; 7 bases align to TRBD2. This CDR3 has 14 residues. The germline V gene has CDR1 SQVTM and CDR2 ANQGSEA. V shed 7 bases and J 7 bases; nucleotides not matched to a gene: 13. The CDR3 bases are TGCAGCGCTGGACGACTAGCTCTTGGGAATGAGCAGTTCTTC. Residues: CSAGRLALGNEQFF.

The J gene is TRBJ2-5, the V gene TRBV15, with D possibly being TRBD1 or TRBD2 (5 bases each). The ends were cut back, 5 bases at V and 5 bases at J, with 12 bases in the middle. This CDR3 region has 13 residues. Looked up from germline, CDR1 is LNHNV and CDR2 is YYDKDF (reference sequence). The CDR3 sequence is CATSQGAGETQYF. The CDR3 bases are TGTGCCACCAGCCAGGGAGCCGGCGAGACCCAGTACTTC.

This clonotype came up many times. The gene calls are TRBV6-1 and TRBJ2-1, with 10 bases lining up with TRBD2. Germline lookup yields CDR1 MNHNS and CDR2 SASEGT. V trimming: 7 bases; J trimming: 2 bases; junction bases outside the gene matches: 8. This CDR3 comprises 16 residues. In DNA form, the CDR3 reads TGTGCCAGCACCAACCTAGCGGGAGTAACCTACAATGAGCAGTTCTTC. Amino acid sequence: CASTNLAGVTYNEQFF.

The V call is TRBV27, the J call TRBJ2-3, with TRBD2 identical over 8 bases. Germline V gives CDR1 MNHEY, CDR2 SMNVEV (reference sequence). Trimming cost V 5 bases and J 0 bases; bases outside gene matches: 4. CDR3 size: 15 residues. CDR3 bases: TGTGCCAGCAGTCGCGAGCGGGGGAGCACAGATACGCAGTATTTT. Its translation is CASSRERGSTDTQYF.

This clonotype was observed many times. V and J are TRBV5-1 and TRBJ2-1, with 9 bases fitting TRBD1. The CDR3 extends over 15 amino acids. V was pared by 2 bases and J by 8 bases, with 8 bases of the junction left unmatched. Germline V gives CDR1 SGHRS, CDR2 YFSETQ. CDR3 bases: TGCGCCAGCAGCTTACGGGACAGGGTCCTCTATGAGCAGTTCTTC. Amino acid sequence: CASSLRDRVLYEQFF.

This clonotype was detected a few times. V is TRBV7-9 and J is TRBJ1-6; weak D call: TRBD1 (6 bases). This CDR3 region has 15 residues. Per germline, CDR1 SEHNR and CDR2 FQNEAQ (reference sequence). Trimming took 1 base from V and 10 from J, leaving 14 bases between them. The CDR3 reads CASSLEAGAWSPLHF. The CDR3 DNA reads as TGTGCCAGCAGCTTAGAAGCGGGGGCTTGGTCACCCCTCCACTTT.

The gene calls are TRBV11-2 and TRBJ1-6, with 8 bases identical to TRBD1. J gave up 9 bases and V 0 bases, and 1 base lay outside the gene matches. The CDR3 sequence is 14 residues long. CDR1 is SGHAT and CDR2 is FQNNGV in the germline V gene. CDR3 DNA sequence: TGTGCCAGCAGCTTAGATGGGACAGGTTCACCCCTCCACTTT. It encodes CASSLDGTGSPLHF.

This clonotype turned up a few times. The rearrangement links TRBV5-1 to TRBJ2-3; TRBD2 matches at 11 bases. Trimming cost V 4 bases and J 5 bases; bases outside gene matches: 9. The CDR3 has 16 residues. CDR1 and CDR2 (germline): SGHRS, YFSETQ. The CDR3 region has the DNA TGCGCCAGCAGCGTACTAGCGGGAGTGGGTAAAGATACGCAGTATTTT. Amino acid sequence: CASSVLAGVGKDTQYF.

This clonotype was picked up many times. The chain is built from TRBV5-6 and TRBJ2-5, with D perhaps TRBD2 (6 bases). Per the germline V gene, CDR1 is SGHDT and CDR2 is YYEEEE. The CDR3 contains 14 residues. V was cut by 0 bases and J by 4 bases, with 10 bases left in between. The CDR3 here is CASSLDGGLETQYF. The CDR3 region has the DNA TGTGCCAGCAGCTTGGATGGAGGGTTAGAGACCCAGTACTTC.

This clonotype was recorded a few times. J is TRBJ1-2 and V is TRBV4-2; D might be TRBD1 (6 bases). This CDR3 has 15 residues. V was cut by 0 bases and J by 4 bases, with 12 bases left in between. Germline CDR1 reads LGHNA; CDR2 reads YNFKEQ. CDR3 nucleotide sequence: TGTGCCAGCAGCCAAGAGAAGAGGGGGAGCTATGGCTACACCTTC. This sequence encodes CASSQEKRGSYGYTF.

The V gene is TRBV20-1, the J gene TRBJ1-6; D is possibly TRBD1 (5 bases). This CDR3 region has 14 residues. Trimming took 0 bases from V and 9 from J, leaving 12 bases between them. CDR1 and CDR2 from the germline V gene are DFQATT and SNEGSKA (reference sequence). CDR3 sequence (DNA): TGCAGTGCTAGAGATGGGGGGTTTGGTTCACCCCTCCACTTT. Translated: CSARDGGFGSPLHF.

The chain combines TRBV6-1 with TRBJ1-3, with D unclear. The CDR3 contains 13 residues. Deletions cut 4 bases from V and 3 bases from J, with 7 bases between. Germline loops: CDR1 MNHNS, CDR2 SASEGT. The CDR3 DNA reads as TGTGCCAGCAGTGCGGACGGTGGAAACACCATATATTTT. Translation: CASSADGGNTIYF.

This clonotype was observed a handful of times. The chain is built from TRBV7-9 and TRBJ2-3, with TRBD2 matching 11 bases. CDR1 and CDR2 from the germline V gene are SEHNR and FQNEAQ (reference sequence). This CDR3 has 16 residues. Losses at the gene ends were 2 bases for V and 1 base for J; bases not matched to a gene: 2. The CDR3 DNA sequence: TGTGCCAGCAGCTTACTAGCGGGAGGCCGCACAGATACGCAGTATTTT. Residues: CASSLLAGGRTDTQYF.

This clonotype was detected only a few times. J is TRBJ2-1 and V is TRBV20-1; D not certain. V was cut by 8 bases and J by 7 bases, with 15 bases left in between. The germline V gene has CDR1 DFQATT and CDR2 SNEGSKA (reference sequence). This CDR3 comprises 12 residues. The CDR3 is CSPLRKGNEQFF. The CDR3 coding sequence is TGCAGTCCCCTTAGGAAGGGAAATGAGCAGTTCTTC.

This clonotype was detected ten times or more. This chain connects TRBV4-1 to TRBJ2-7; 9 bases are shared with TRBD2. J lost 0 bases, V lost 0 bases, and 18 bases had no gene match. Looked up from germline, CDR1 is MGHRA and CDR2 is YSYEKL. There are 21 residues in the CDR3. Here the CDR3 reads CASSQDRPVIAGVHNSYEQYF. The CDR3 coding sequence is TGCGCCAGCAGCCAAGATCGGCCGGTGATAGCGGGAGTTCATAACTCCTACGAGCAGTACTTC.

V usage is TRBV12-3 or TRBV12-4 and J usage is TRBJ2-6; D possibly corresponds to TRBD1 (5 bases). CDR3 length equals 16 residues. V shed 5 bases and J shed 4 bases, with 15 bases lying between them. The CDR3 sequence is CASSPTAGLGANVLTF. Written as DNA, the CDR3 is TGTGCCAGCAGTCCAACAGCAGGGTTAGGGGCCAACGTCCTGACTTTC.

At least ten counts were recorded for this clonotype. The V call is TRBV6-5, the J call TRBJ2-1, with 12 bases that match TRBD2. With 2 bases clipped from V and 7 bases from J, the junction kept 3 bases outside the gene matches. This CDR3 region has 15 residues. CDR1 is MNHEY, CDR2 SVGAGI, per germline. The CDR3 is CASSYLTSGRNEQFF. CDR3 nucleotide sequence: TGTGCCAGCAGTTACCTCACTAGCGGGAGGAATGAGCAGTTCTTC.

This clonotype was observed a few times. This chain connects TRBV10-3 to TRBJ2-3, with a tentative D call TRBD2 (5 bases). The CDR3 totals 15 residues. V was pared by 7 bases and J by 2 bases, with 16 bases between. Germline V gene data show CDR1 as ENHRY and CDR2 as SYGVKD. CDR3 residues: CAINAGPAYTDTQYF. DNA for the CDR3: TGTGCCATCAATGCGGGCCCGGCATACACAGATACGCAGTATTTT.